The entry below describes one T cell receptor (beta chain). This sample is drawn from a study of patients and donors after allogeneic stem cell transplantation. TCRdb ran MiXCR on the RT-PCR reads and lists one entry per CDR3 protein. This sample has around 240,000 distinct CDR3 sequences, with roughly 13% found just once. The germline V gene encodes CDR1 GTSNPN and CDR2 SVGIG (reference sequence). CDR3 length: 12 amino acids. Trimming took off 2 bases at V and 5 bases at J, with 9 bases between the two ends. The clonotype was recovered from a human donor who was either an allogeneic HSCT recipient or a stem cell or donor lymphocyte infusion donor (not recorded which). It is not recorded whose cells these are; they may come from a transplant donor. J is TRBJ1-1 and V is TRBV30, with D unclear. Sequencing was done on a sample of blood, either unsorted or a sorted T cell fraction (not recorded which). In nucleotides, the CDR3 is TGTGCCTGGAGTAGTACTCTGACTGAAGCTTTCTTT. This sequence encodes CAWSSTLTEAFF.